Listed below are T cell receptor beta chains from one sample, sequenced in a study of kidney transplant recipient with SARS-CoV-2 infection. TCRdb reanalysed the reads using MiXCR and keeps one entry per CDR3 protein. The table records fewer than 250,000 distinct CDR3 sequences, under 30% of them present only once. Sequencing used a blood sample, obtained at baseline and on day 111 from a kidney transplant recipient. Source of these receptors: a male patient aged 30 to 39 who had COVID-19 and was a kidney transplant recipient. Some T cells may be transferred from the graft donor. Both conserved end residues are part of each CDR3. The D gene is left open where the match is weak. Clone size is stated in some rows and not others, as once, few, many or a class when expanded.

TRBV7-1,17,few,TRBJ1-2,.,CASSLCLHEGKTYGYTF,TGTGCCAGCAGCCTTTGTCTTCACGAGGGAAAGACCTATGGCTACACCTTC
TRBV13,16,many,TRBJ2-7,TRBD2,CASSPGLAGAFYEQYF,TGTGCCAGCAGCCCGGGACTAGCGGGAGCCTTTTACGAGCAGTACTTC
TRBV25-1,15,many,TRBJ1-4,.,CASSEGQRSNEKLFF,TGTGCCAGCAGTGAAGGGCAGCGTTCTAATGAAAAACTGTTTTTT
TRBV5-6,19,.,TRBJ1-5,TRBD1,CASSRNDRVGSYSNQPQHF,TGTGCCAGCAGCAGAAACGACAGGGTGGGGTCTTATAGCAATCAGCCCCAGCATTTT
TRBV18,15,many,TRBJ2-1,TRBD1,CASSLQGGAYNEQFF,TGTGCCAGCTCGTTACAGGGGGGCGCCTACAATGAGCAGTTCTTC
TRBV5-6,13,few,TRBJ2-5,.,CASSLEWEETQYF,TGTGCCAGCAGCTTGGAATGGGAAGAGACCCAGTACTTC
TRBV28,15,many,TRBJ2-1,.,CASSSPGQGRTSAVF,TGTGCCAGCAGTTCACCGGGACAGGGAAGGACTAGCGCCGTCTTC
TRBV7-2,17,.,TRBJ1-2,.,CASSARRRDGKTYGYIF,TGTGCCAGCAGCGCACGACGCAGAGACGGAAAGACCTATGGCTACATCTTC
TRBV12-3/TRBV12-4,13,many,TRBJ1-6,.,CASSSDSNSPLHF,TGTGCCAGCAGTTCGGACAGTAATTCACCCCTCCACTTT
TRBV3-1,19,many,TRBJ1-4,.,CASSQEDPSFREYNEKLFF,TGTGCCAGCAGCCAAGAAGACCCATCTTTCAGGGAATATAATGAAAAACTGTTTTTT
TRBV3-1,17,many,TRBJ1-1,.,CASSPRYPISIRTEAFF,TGTGCCAGCAGCCCCCGCTATCCCATTTCAATTCGCACTGAAGCTTTCTTT
TRBV6-8,15,many,TRBJ2-7,TRBD1,CASSYLGTGSINAVF,TGTGCCAGCAGTTACCTCGGGACAGGGTCAATAAACGCGGTCTTC
TRBV12-3/TRBV12-4,17,many,TRBJ1-2,.,CASSAPSTAGKTYGYTF,TGTGCCAGCAGTGCGCCGTCCACAGCAGGAAAGACCTATGGCTACACCTTC
TRBV6-5,13,.,TRBJ2-1,.,CASKGSSYNEQFF,TGTGCCAGCAAGGGGAGCTCCTACAATGAGCAGTTCTTC
TRBV3-1,17,many,TRBJ1-2,.,CASSGQCTLRKTYGYTF,TGTGCCAGCAGCGGTCAATGCACCCTTCGAAAGACCTATGGCTACACCTTC
TRBV19,16,.,TRBJ2-1,TRBD2,CASSLLASETYNEQFF,TGTGCCAGTAGTTTACTAGCGAGTGAAACCTACAATGAGCAGTTCTTC
TRBV7-5,21,.,TRBJ2-6,.,CISVPESAAESGQSRANVLTF,.
TRBV27,17,few,TRBJ2-3,TRBD2,CASTQLGGGRATDTQYF,TGTGCCAGCACCCAACTTGGAGGCGGGAGGGCCACAGATACGCAGTATTTT
TRBV20-1,15,many,TRBJ2-7,TRBD2,CSAPTRSGRSYEQYF,TGCAGTGCACCGACGCGTAGCGGGAGGTCCTACGAGCAGTACTTC
TRBV20-1,12,many,TRBJ2-7,TRBD2,CSARGLAYEQYF,TGCAGTGCTAGGGGACTAGCCTACGAGCAGTACTTC
TRBV11-3,15,many,TRBJ2-7,.,CASSLGGSSSYEQYF,TGTGCCAGCAGCTTAGGAGGATCCAGCTCCTACGAGCAGTACTTC
TRBV19,15,.,TRBJ2-6,TRBD2,CASTMGGAGANVLTF,TGTGCCAGTACCATGGGGGGGGCTGGGGCCAACGTCCTGACTTTC
TRBV7-7,17,.,TRBJ1-2,.,CASGRRPKCRKTYGYTF,TGTGCCAGCGGCCGACGCCCTAAGTGCCGAAAGACCTATGGCTACACCTTC
TRBV6-6,13,many,TRBJ1-2,TRBD1,CASSNRDRSGYTF,TGTGCCAGCAGTAACCGGGACAGGTCTGGCTACACCTTC
TRBV2,15,many,TRBJ1-5,TRBD1,CASSSGTAATQPQHF,TGTGCCAGCAGCTCCGGGACAGCGGCCACTCAGCCCCAGCATTTT
TRBV5-3,16,.,TRBJ1-2,.,CARFRRVVRKTYGYTF,TGTGCCAGATTTAGGAGAGTGGTGAGAAAGACCTATGGCTACACCTTC
TRBV20-1,12,many,TRBJ1-2,TRBD1,CSARSTGGGYTF,TGCAGTGCTAGAAGTACAGGGGGCGGCTACACCTTC
TRBV5-1,15,many,TRBJ2-5,TRBD1,CASQGYRGDQETQYF,TGCGCCAGCCAGGGGTACAGGGGAGACCAAGAGACCCAGTACTTC
TRBV5-8,14,many,TRBJ2-3,.,CASSLLGGTDTQYF,TGTGCCAGCAGCTTGTTAGGCGGCACAGATACGCAGTATTTT
TRBV7-2,14,.,TRBJ2-4,TRBD2,CASSLAGGGNIQYF,TGTGCCAGCAGCTTAGCGGGGGGGGGAAACATTCAGTACTTC
TRBV7-2,17,many,TRBJ1-2,.,CASSARLRDGKTYGYTF,TGTGCCAGCAGCGCCCGTCTCAGAGACGGAAAGACCTATGGCTACACCTTC
TRBV4-2,13,few,TRBJ2-5,.,CASSPRGAETQYF,TGTGCCAGCAGCCCCAGGGGGGCAGAGACCCAGTACTTC
TRBV7-6,17,many,TRBJ1-2,.,CASSSLAESRKTYGYTF,TGTGCCAGCAGCAGTTTAGCTGAATCTCGAAAGACCTATGGCTACACCTTC
TRBV7-9,15,.,TRBJ2-4,.,CASSPQGGRADIQYF,TGTGCCAGCAGCCCACAGGGAGGGAGGGCGGACATTCAGTACTTC
TRBV5-1,19,.,TRBJ2-1,TRBD2,CASSSTTSGTFTSYNEQFF,TGCGCCAGCAGCTCAACGACAAGCGGGACCTTTACCTCATACAATGAGCAGTTCTTC
TRBV19,14,many,TRBJ2-2,.,CASQAGPGTGELFF,TGTGCCAGTCAGGCGGGACCCGGCACCGGGGAGCTGTTTTTT
TRBV12-3/TRBV12-4,17,.,TRBJ1-2,.,CAGSIPLTAGKTYGYTF,TGTGCCGGCAGTATTCCTCTCACAGCAGGAAAGACCTATGGCTACACCTTC